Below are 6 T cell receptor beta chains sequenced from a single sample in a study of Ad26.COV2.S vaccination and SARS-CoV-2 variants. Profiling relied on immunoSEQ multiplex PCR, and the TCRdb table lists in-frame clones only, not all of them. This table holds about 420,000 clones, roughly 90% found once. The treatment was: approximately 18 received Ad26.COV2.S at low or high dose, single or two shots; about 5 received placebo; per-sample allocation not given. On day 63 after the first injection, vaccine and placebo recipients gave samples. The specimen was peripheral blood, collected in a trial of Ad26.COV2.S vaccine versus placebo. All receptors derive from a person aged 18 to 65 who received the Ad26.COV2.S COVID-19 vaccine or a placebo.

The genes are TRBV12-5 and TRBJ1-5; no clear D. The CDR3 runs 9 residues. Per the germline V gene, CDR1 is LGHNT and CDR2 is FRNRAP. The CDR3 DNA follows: TGTGTTACCCATCAGCCCCAGCATTTT. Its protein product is CVTHQPQHF.

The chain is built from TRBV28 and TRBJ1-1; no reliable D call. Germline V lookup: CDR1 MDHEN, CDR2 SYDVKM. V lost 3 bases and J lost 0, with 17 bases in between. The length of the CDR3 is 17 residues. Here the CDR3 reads CASSLWQRRFMNTEAFF. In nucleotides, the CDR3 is TGTGCCAGCAGTTTGTGGCAGCGACGATTCATGAACACTGAAGCTTTCTTT.

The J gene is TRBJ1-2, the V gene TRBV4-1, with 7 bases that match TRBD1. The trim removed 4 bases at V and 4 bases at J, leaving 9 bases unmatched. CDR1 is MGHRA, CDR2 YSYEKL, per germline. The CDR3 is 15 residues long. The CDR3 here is CASSLRQGQSYGYTF. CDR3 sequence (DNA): TGCGCCAGCAGCCTAAGACAGGGCCAGAGCTATGGCTACACCTTC.

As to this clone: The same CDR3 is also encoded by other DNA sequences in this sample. The CDR3 here is CAWSVGRQETQYF. The CDR3 DNA sequence: TGTGCCTGGAGTGTGGGCAGACAAGAGACCCAGTACTTC. The chain has TRBV30 and TRBJ2-5; D not resolved. Trimming left V 0 bases short and J 2 bases short, with 7 bases between. Looked up from germline, CDR1 is GTSNPN and CDR2 is SVGIG (reference sequence). The CDR3 has 13 residues.

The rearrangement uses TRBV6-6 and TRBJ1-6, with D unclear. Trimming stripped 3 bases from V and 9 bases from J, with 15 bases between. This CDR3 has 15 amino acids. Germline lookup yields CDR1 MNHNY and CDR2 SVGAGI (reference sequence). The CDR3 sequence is CASSYGVYGSSPLHF. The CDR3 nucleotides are TGTGCCAGCAGTTATGGGGTGTACGGGAGTTCACCCCTCCACTTT.

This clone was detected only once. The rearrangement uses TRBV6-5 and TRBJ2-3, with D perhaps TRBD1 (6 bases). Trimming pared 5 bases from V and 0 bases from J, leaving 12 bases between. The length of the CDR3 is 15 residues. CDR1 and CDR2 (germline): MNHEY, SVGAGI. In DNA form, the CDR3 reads TGTGCCAGCAGTCCCAGGGGATTGAGCACAGATACGCAGTATTTT. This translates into CASSPRGLSTDTQYF.